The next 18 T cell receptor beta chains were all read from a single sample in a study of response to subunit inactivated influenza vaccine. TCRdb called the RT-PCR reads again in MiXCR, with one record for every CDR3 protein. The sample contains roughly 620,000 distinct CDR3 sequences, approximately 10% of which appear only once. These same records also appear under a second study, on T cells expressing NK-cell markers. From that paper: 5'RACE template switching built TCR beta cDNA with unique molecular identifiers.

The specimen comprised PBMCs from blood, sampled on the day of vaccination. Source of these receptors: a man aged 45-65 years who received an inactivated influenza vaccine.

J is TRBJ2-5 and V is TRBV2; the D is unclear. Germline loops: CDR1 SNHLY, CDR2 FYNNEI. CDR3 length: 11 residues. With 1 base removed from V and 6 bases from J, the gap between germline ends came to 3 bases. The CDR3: CASSEDKTQYF. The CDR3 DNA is TGTGCCAGCAGTGAAGACAAGACCCAGTACTTC.

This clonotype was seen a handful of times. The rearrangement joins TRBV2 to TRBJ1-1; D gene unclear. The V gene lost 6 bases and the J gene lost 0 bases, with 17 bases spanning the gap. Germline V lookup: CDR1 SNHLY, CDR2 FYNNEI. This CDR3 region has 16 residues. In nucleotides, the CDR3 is TGTGCCAGCAGCGTCGGGCCAGGTTTTATGAACACTGAAGCTTTCTTT. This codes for CASSVGPGFMNTEAFF.

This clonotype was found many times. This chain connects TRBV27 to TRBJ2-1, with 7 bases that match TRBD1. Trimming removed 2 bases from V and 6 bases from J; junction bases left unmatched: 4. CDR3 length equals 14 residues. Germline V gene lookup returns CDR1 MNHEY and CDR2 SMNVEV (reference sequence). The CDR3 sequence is CASSLKGQFNEQFF. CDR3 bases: TGTGCCAGCAGTTTAAAGGGACAGTTCAATGAGCAGTTCTTC.

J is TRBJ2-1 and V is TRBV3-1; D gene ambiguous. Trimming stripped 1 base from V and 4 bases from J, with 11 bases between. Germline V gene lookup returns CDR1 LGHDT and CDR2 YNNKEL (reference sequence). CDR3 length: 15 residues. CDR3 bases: TGTGCCAGCAGCCAAGCTGGGAAGAAATACAATGAGCAGTTCTTC. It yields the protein CASSQAGKKYNEQFF.

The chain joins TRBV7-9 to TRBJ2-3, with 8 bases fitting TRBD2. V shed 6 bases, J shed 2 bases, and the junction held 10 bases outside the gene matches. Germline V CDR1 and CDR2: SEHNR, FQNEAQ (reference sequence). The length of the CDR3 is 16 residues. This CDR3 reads CASRAVAGTFTDTQYF. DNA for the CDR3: TGTGCCAGCAGGGCAGTAGCGGGGACTTTCACAGATACGCAGTATTTT.

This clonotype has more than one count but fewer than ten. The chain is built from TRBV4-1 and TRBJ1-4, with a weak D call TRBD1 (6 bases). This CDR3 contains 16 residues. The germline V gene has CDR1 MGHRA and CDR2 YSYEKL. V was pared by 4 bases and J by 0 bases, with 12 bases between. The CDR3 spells CASSPGDGSTNEKLFF. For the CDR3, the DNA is TGCGCCAGCAGCCCAGGGGACGGCTCAACTAATGAAAAACTGTTTTTT.

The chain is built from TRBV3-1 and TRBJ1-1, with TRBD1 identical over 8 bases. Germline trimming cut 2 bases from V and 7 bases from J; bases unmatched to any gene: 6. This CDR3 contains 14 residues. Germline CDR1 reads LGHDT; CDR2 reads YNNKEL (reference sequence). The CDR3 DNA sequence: TGTGCCAGCAGCCAATATCAGGGGGCCGTTGAAGCTTTCTTT. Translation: CASSQYQGAVEAFF.

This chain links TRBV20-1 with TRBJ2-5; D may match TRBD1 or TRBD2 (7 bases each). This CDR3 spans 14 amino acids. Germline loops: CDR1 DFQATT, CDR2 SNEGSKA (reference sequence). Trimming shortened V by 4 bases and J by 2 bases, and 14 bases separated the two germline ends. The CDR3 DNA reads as TGCAGTGCTATCCAAGCGGGACAGCAAGAGACCCAGTACTTC. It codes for CSAIQAGQQETQYF.

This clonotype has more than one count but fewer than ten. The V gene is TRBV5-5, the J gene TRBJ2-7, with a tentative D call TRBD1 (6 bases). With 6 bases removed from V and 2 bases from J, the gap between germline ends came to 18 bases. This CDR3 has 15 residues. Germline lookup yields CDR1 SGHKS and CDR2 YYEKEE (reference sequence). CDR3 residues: CASKLTRGTPYEQYF. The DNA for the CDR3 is TGTGCCAGCAAGCTTACCAGGGGCACCCCCTACGAGCAGTACTTC.

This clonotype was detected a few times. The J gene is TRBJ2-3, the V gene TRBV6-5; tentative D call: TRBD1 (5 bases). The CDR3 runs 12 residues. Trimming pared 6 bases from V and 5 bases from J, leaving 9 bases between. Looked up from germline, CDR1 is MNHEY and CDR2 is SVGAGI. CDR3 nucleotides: TGTGCCAGCAGAACAGGTGGAGATACGCAGTATTTT. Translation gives CASRTGGDTQYF.

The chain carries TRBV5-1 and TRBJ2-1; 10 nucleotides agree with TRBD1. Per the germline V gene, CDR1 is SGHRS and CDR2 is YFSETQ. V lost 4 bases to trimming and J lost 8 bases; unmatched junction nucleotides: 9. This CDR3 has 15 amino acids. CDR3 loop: CASSDGTGVSYEQFF. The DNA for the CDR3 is TGCGCCAGCAGCGATGGGACAGGGGTTTCCTATGAGCAGTTCTTC.

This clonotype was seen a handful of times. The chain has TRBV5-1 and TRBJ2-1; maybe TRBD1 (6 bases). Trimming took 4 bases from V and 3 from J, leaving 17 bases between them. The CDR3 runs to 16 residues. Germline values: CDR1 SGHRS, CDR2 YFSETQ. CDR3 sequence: CASSASQGPNYNEQFF. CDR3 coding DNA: TGCGCCAGCAGCGCCTCCCAGGGGCCCAACTACAATGAGCAGTTCTTC. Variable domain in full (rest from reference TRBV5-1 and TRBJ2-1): KAGVTQTPRYLIKTRGQQVTLSCSPISGHRSVSWYQQTPGQGLQFLFEYFSETQRNKGNFPGRFSGRQFSNSRSEMNVSTLELGDSALYLCASSASQGPNYNEQFFGPGTRLTVL.

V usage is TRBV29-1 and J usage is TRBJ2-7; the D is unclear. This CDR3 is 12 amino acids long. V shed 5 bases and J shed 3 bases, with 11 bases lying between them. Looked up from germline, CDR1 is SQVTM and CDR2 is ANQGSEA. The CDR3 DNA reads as TGCAGCGTTTTATCCTCTAACTACGAGCAGTACTTC. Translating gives CSVLSSNYEQYF.

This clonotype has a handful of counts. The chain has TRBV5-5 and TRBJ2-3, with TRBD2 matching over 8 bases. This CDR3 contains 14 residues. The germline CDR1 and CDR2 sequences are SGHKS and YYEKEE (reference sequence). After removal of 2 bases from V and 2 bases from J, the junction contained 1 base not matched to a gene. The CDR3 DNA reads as TGTGCCAGCAGCTTTAGCGGGGTCACAGATACGCAGTATTTT. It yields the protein CASSFSGVTDTQYF. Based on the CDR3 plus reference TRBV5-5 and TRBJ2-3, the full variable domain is DAGVTQSPTHLIKTRGQQVTLRCSPISGHKSVSWYQQVLGQGPQFIFQYYEKEERGRGNFPDRFSARQFPNYSSELNVNALLLGDSALYLCASSFSGVTDTQYFGPGTRLTVL.

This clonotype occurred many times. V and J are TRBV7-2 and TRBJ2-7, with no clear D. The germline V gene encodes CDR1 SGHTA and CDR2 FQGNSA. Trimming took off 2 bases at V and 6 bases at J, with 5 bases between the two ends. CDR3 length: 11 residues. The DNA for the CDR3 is TGTGCCAGCAGCTTATCCCGCGAGCAGTACTTC. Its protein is CASSLSREQYF.

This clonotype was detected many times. CDR3 amino acids: CSVGRSGQNTGELFF. Written as DNA, the CDR3 is TGCAGCGTAGGTAGATCGGGACAGAACACCGGGGAGCTGTTTTTT. The gene calls are TRBV29-1 and TRBJ2-2; possible D gene TRBD1, 6 bases. Germline-derived CDR1 and CDR2 are SQVTM and ANQGSEA. The ends were cut back, 6 bases at V and 1 base at J, with 15 bases in the middle. The CDR3 loop spans 15 amino acids.

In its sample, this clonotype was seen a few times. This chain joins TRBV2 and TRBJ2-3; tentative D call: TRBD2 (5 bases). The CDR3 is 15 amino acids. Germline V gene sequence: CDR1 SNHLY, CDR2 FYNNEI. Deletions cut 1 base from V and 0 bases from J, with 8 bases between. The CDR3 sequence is CASSEVLASTDTQYF. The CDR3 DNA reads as TGTGCCAGCAGTGAAGTCCTAGCTAGCACAGATACGCAGTATTTT.

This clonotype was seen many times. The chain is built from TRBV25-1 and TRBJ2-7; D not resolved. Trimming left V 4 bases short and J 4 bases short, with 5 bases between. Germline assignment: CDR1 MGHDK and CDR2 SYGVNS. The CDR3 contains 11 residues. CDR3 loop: CASSVLYEQYF. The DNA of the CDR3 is TGTGCCAGCAGTGTTCTATACGAGCAGTACTTC.